These 19 T cell receptor beta chains came from one sample sequenced in a study of patients and donors after allogeneic stem cell transplantation (dated by TCRdb to 2018 to 2020). Library preparation used RT-PCR. The run used a NextSeq 550. TCRdb cleaned the public reads at Q25 with fastp, built clones with MiXCR and kept in-frame beta chains. Each entry is one CDR3 protein sequence, shown with its most common DNA and genes. For this sample there are 150,000 to 200,000 distinct CDR3 sequences; about 29% appear just once. The ten largest clones take up around 3% of the sample. Sequenced input: blood, either unsorted or a sorted T cell fraction (not recorded which). The receptors stem from a human donor who was either an allogeneic HSCT recipient or a stem cell or donor lymphocyte infusion donor (not recorded which). It is not recorded whose cells these are; they may come from a transplant donor.

Ten or more counts support this clonotype. The chain carries TRBV29-1 and TRBJ1-1; 7 positions agree with TRBD1. This CDR3 has 13 residues. Germline V lookup: CDR1 SQVTM, CDR2 ANQGSEA. V gave up 2 bases and J gave up 2 bases; unmatched junction bases: 2. For the CDR3, the DNA is TGCAGCGTTGAAAGGGGGCTAAACACTGAAGCTTTCTTT. Protein: CSVERGLNTEAFF. Filled out from reference TRBV29-1 and TRBJ1-1, the complete variable domain reads SAVISQKPSRDICQRGTSLTIQCQVDSQVTMMFWYRQQPGQSLTLIATANQGSEATYESGFVIDKFPISRPNLTFSTLTVSNMSPEDSSIYLCSVERGLNTEAFFGQGTRLTVV.

This clonotype was picked up a small number of times. The chain employs TRBV18 and TRBJ1-5, with TRBD1 identical over 8 bases. The trim removed 2 bases at V and 4 bases at J, leaving 1 base unmatched. CDR1 is KGHSH and CDR2 is LQKENI in the germline V gene. The CDR3 consists of 14 residues. The CDR3 here is CASSPTGGNQPQHF. The CDR3 DNA follows: TGTGCCAGCTCACCAACAGGGGGGAATCAGCCCCAGCATTTT.

This clonotype has more than one count but fewer than ten. V is TRBV6-5 and J is TRBJ2-1, with D possibly TRBD2 on 5 matching bases. Germline V lookup: CDR1 MNHEY, CDR2 SVGAGI. The V end was cut by 0 bases, the J end by 0 bases, with 6 bases between. The CDR3 is 15 amino acids. The CDR3 loop is CASSYSGDSYNEQFF. The DNA of the CDR3 is TGTGCCAGCAGTTACTCCGGGGACTCCTACAATGAGCAGTTCTTC.

J is TRBJ2-7 and V is TRBV18; D assignment may be TRBD1 or TRBD2 (5 bases each). CDR1 is KGHSH and CDR2 is LQKENI in the germline V gene. The CDR3 sequence is 15 residues long. V was pared by 5 bases and J by 3 bases, with 17 bases between. DNA of the CDR3: TGTGCCAGCTCATCCCGGGACGGACCACTCTACGAGCAGTACTTC. Encoded protein: CASSSRDGPLYEQYF.

The chain links TRBV7-2 to TRBJ1-4, with D uncertain. The CDR3 totals 14 residues. Germline V gene lookup returns CDR1 SGHTA and CDR2 FQGNSA. The V end lost 5 bases, the J end lost 1 base, and 8 bases lay between the germline ends. CDR3 coding DNA: TGTGCCAGCAGCCTCGCAATAACTAATGAAAAACTGTTTTTT. This translates into CASSLAITNEKLFF. The variable domain in full, completed from reference TRBV7-2 and TRBJ1-4, reads GAGVSQSPSNKVTEKGKDVELRCDPISGHTALYWYRQSLGQGLEFLIYFQGNSAPDKSGLPSDRFSAERTGGSVSTLTIQRTQQEDSAVYLCASSLAITNEKLFFGSGTQLSVL.

The chain recombines TRBV7-9 with TRBJ2-1; 7 nucleotides align to TRBD1. With V trimmed by 5 bases and J by 2 bases, 9 bases remained unmatched. Germline V gene lookup returns CDR1 SEHNR and CDR2 FQNEAQ (reference sequence). This CDR3 has 16 residues. CDR3 sequence (DNA): TGTGCCAGCAGCCCACCTAACAGGGGAACCTACAATGAGCAGTTCTTC. Translated: CASSPPNRGTYNEQFF.

The chain is built from TRBV4-1 and TRBJ2-3, with 12 bases matching TRBD2. CDR1 and CDR2 from the germline V gene are MGHRA and YSYEKL. The CDR3 extends over 15 amino acids. The J segment lost 5 bases and the V segment lost 3 bases, leaving 3 bases of the junction unmatched. As DNA, the CDR3 is TGCGCCAGCAGCCAGACTAGCGGGAGTATAGATACGCAGTATTTT. Protein sequence: CASSQTSGSIDTQYF.

This clonotype was observed at least ten times. This chain connects TRBV15 to TRBJ1-5; D is unresolved. V was pared by 1 base and J by 0 bases, with 7 bases between. The germline CDR1 and CDR2 sequences are LNHNV and YYDKDF (reference sequence). There are 15 residues in the CDR3. CDR3 in DNA: TGTGCCACCAGCAGAGCCCCTAATAGCAATCAGCCCCAGCATTTT. Its translation is CATSRAPNSNQPQHF.

V gene TRBV10-3 combines with J gene TRBJ2-1; the match to TRBD2 covers 7 bases. The trim removed 6 bases at V and 0 bases at J, leaving 8 bases unmatched. The CDR3 is 16 amino acids. Germline-derived CDR1 and CDR2 are ENHRY and SYGVKD. The CDR3 DNA reads TGTGCCATCAGACGAGCGGGGCACAGCTCCTACAATGAGCAGTTCTTC. Translation gives CAIRRAGHSSYNEQFF.

The genes are TRBV20-1 and TRBJ2-1; D may be TRBD2 (5 bases). Trimming took off 8 bases at V and 9 bases at J, with 14 bases between the two ends. The CDR3 is 11 amino acids. CDR1 DFQATT and CDR2 SNEGSKA come from the germline V gene (reference sequence). CDR3 nucleotide sequence: TGCAGTCAGCACCTAGCCCCTGAGCAGTTCTTC. Translating it yields CSQHLAPEQFF.

This clonotype was seen a few times. J is TRBJ1-1 and V is TRBV5-1, with no clear D. Germline V gene lookup returns CDR1 SGHRS and CDR2 YFSETQ. The CDR3 totals 12 residues. Trimming removed 2 bases at V and 1 base at J, with 3 bases between. CDR3 sequence: CASSFSNTEAFF. The CDR3 nucleotides read TGCGCCAGCAGCTTCTCGAACACTGAAGCTTTCTTT.

This clonotype was detected only a few times. The V gene is TRBV18, the J gene TRBJ2-7, with 10 bases aligning to TRBD2. V was clipped by 3 bases and J by 5 bases; unmatched bases: 4. The length of the CDR3 is 14 residues. CDR1 is KGHSH, CDR2 LQKENI, per germline. The CDR3 coding sequence is TGTGCCAGCTCACCCGCGCTAGCGGGAGACGAGCAGTACTTC. It translates to CASSPALAGDEQYF.

V usage is TRBV10-1 and J usage is TRBJ2-7; D ambiguous. Germline V gives CDR1 WNHNN, CDR2 SYGVQD (reference sequence). The V and J ends lost 4 bases and 4 bases respectively, with 11 bases between them. CDR3 length: 13 amino acids. The CDR3 sequence is CASSGWPTYEQYF. In DNA, the CDR3 is TGCGCCAGCAGTGGGTGGCCGACATACGAGCAGTACTTC.

The table lists this clonotype with a few counts. J is TRBJ1-1 and V is TRBV7-8; D remains ambiguous. Per germline, CDR1 SGHVS and CDR2 FQNEAQ. CDR3 length: 14 residues. V dropped 7 bases and J dropped 0 bases, with 12 bases sitting between them. The DNA for the CDR3 is TGTGCCAGCACCCTCCGGGGAATGAACACTGAAGCTTTCTTT. Amino acids: CASTLRGMNTEAFF.

The gene calls are TRBV3-1 and TRBJ1-6, with TRBD1 identical over 7 bases. Trimming cost V 6 bases and J 7 bases; bases outside gene matches: 6. Looked up from germline, CDR1 is LGHDT and CDR2 is YNNKEL (reference sequence). The CDR3 has 14 amino acids. CDR3: CASSRQGGNSPLHF. The CDR3 bases are TGTGCCAGCAGTCGACAGGGAGGGAATTCACCCCTCCACTTT. Variable domain in full (rest from reference TRBV3-1 and TRBJ1-6): DTAVSQTPKYLVTQMGNDKSIKCEQNLGHDTMYWYKQDSKKFLKIMFSYNNKELIINETVPNRFSPKSPDKAHLNLHINSLELGDSAVYFCASSRQGGNSPLHFGNGTRLTVT.

The rearrangement links TRBV5-1 to TRBJ2-7; D not certain. There are 16 residues in the CDR3. Germline lookup yields CDR1 SGHRS and CDR2 YFSETQ. V was pared by 0 bases and J by 1 base, with 14 bases between. The DNA of the CDR3 is TGCGCCAGCAGCTTGGAGCCCCCCCTCGGGTCCTACGAGCAGTACTTC. Its translation is CASSLEPPLGSYEQYF.

The rearrangement joins TRBV18 to TRBJ2-7; TRBD2 agrees at 14 bases. Germline CDR1 KGHSH, CDR2 LQKENI. The CDR3 totals 15 residues. The V and J ends lost 5 bases and 3 bases, in that order; junction bases with no gene match: 3. The CDR3 spells CASSTGTSGSYEQYF. CDR3 nucleotide sequence: TGTGCCAGCTCAACCGGGACTAGCGGGAGCTACGAGCAGTACTTC.

This clonotype was seen only a few times. The rearrangement uses TRBV25-1 and TRBJ2-3; weak D call: TRBD1 (7 bases). Germline V gene lookup returns CDR1 MGHDK and CDR2 SYGVNS. This CDR3 region has 14 residues. Between the trimmed V and J ends, which lost 5 bases and 5 bases, there was a span of 14 bases. Written as DNA, the CDR3 is TGTGCCAGCAGTAGAAGGGGGCGGGAAGATACGCAGTATTTT. Protein product: CASSRRGREDTQYF.

The rearrangement uses TRBV9 and TRBJ2-5; 9 bases line up with TRBD2. This CDR3 spans 16 amino acids. Germline CDR1 is SGDLS and CDR2 is YYNGEE. The ends lost 2 bases at V and 0 bases at J; junction bases unmatched: 5. The CDR3 here is CASSVGLARNQETQYF. Here the CDR3 DNA reads TGTGCCAGCAGCGTCGGACTAGCGCGTAACCAAGAGACCCAGTACTTC.